Presented here are 18 T cell receptor beta chains from one specimen sequenced in a study of circulating CD8 cells and anti-PD-1 response in melanoma. Four subsets defined by PD-1 and/or TIGIT were sorted from live CD3+CD8+TCRalphabeta+ cells. The QIAseq Immune Repertoire TCR panel built the libraries from approximately 15 ng of total RNA. TCRdb re-derived calls from the reads in MiXCR, one entry per CDR3 protein. This sample has approximately 620 distinct CDR3 sequences, with 8% to 9% found just once. The sample here was CD8+ T cells from PBMCs, taken at baseline or after one month of anti-PD-1 therapy (not recorded which). These receptors were collected from a human donor with melanoma.

In its sample, this clonotype was seen a few times. The gene calls are TRBV19 and TRBJ1-2; the D is unclear. Trimming shortened V by 3 bases and J by 4 bases, and 9 bases separated the two germline ends. CDR1 and CDR2 (germline): LNHDA, SQIVND (reference sequence). The CDR3 totals 13 residues. Written as DNA, the CDR3 is TGTGCCAGTAGTATTTGGACGGCCTATGGCTACACCTTC. Protein: CASSIWTAYGYTF.

The chain has TRBV28 and TRBJ2-1; D is unresolved. The V end lost 3 bases, the J end lost 3 bases, and 6 bases lay between the germline ends. CDR3 length: 13 amino acids. Germline CDR1 MDHEN, CDR2 SYDVKM. This CDR3 reads CASSFSIYNEQFF. The CDR3 DNA is TGTGCCAGCAGTTTTTCCATCTACAATGAGCAGTTCTTC.

On this clonotype itself: A much more abundant neighbour one base away suggests this may be a read error. The chain has TRBV7-2 and TRBJ2-7; D may be TRBD1 or TRBD2 (5 bases each). Germline CDR1 is SGHTA and CDR2 is FQGNSA. Trimming took off 5 bases at V and 2 bases at J, with 13 bases between the two ends. This CDR3 has 14 residues. CDR3 residues: CASSPSLGAYEQYF. The CDR3 region has the DNA TGTGCCAGCAGCCCGAGTTTGGGGGCCTACGAGCAGTACTTC.

This clonotype is large by share. The chain employs TRBV10-3 and TRBJ2-1; 7 nucleotides align to TRBD2. V dropped 3 bases and J dropped 4; count of bases not matched to a gene: 6. This CDR3 spans 15 amino acids. The V gene's germline CDR1 is ENHRY and CDR2 SYGVKD. This CDR3 is CAISEKRGRYNEQFF. CDR3 coding DNA: TGTGCCATCAGTGAAAAGCGGGGTCGATACAATGAGCAGTTCTTC.

The J gene is TRBJ1-1, the V gene TRBV9; D unclear. The CDR3 loop spans 14 amino acids. Germline V gene lookup returns CDR1 SGDLS and CDR2 YYNGEE. V was shortened by 4 bases and J by 3 bases, with 13 bases between the two germline ends. CDR3 amino acids: CASSSGRFDTEAFF. CDR3 nucleotide sequence: TGTGCCAGCAGCTCCGGTCGCTTTGACACTGAAGCTTTCTTT.

This clonotype ranks as medium-sized. V usage is TRBV7-2 and J usage is TRBJ2-7, with 10 bases matching TRBD2. Per the germline V gene, CDR1 is SGHTA and CDR2 is FQGNSA. V shed 5 bases and J 4 bases; nucleotides not matched to a gene: 11. The CDR3 has 16 amino acids. The CDR3 spells CASSPRTSGRSYEQYF. The DNA for the CDR3 is TGTGCCAGCAGCCCGCGGACTAGCGGCCGCTCATACGAGCAGTACTTC.

A few counts support this clonotype. The chain couples TRBV9 to TRBJ2-3, with unresolved D. CDR3 length: 12 residues. V gave up 0 bases and J gave up 4 bases, with 3 bases separating them. The germline gives CDR1 SGDLS, CDR2 YYNGEE. CDR3: CASSVGADTQYF. In nucleotides, the CDR3 is TGTGCCAGCAGCGTAGGGGCAGATACGCAGTATTTT.

Judged by abundance, this clonotype is medium-sized. This chain connects TRBV4-3 to TRBJ1-5, with unresolved D. There are 15 residues in the CDR3. Germline loops: CDR1 LGHNA, CDR2 YSLEER. Trimming cost V 2 bases and J 0 bases, with 8 bases left between them. The CDR3 protein is CASSQYRGSNQPQHF. The CDR3 bases are TGCGCCAGCAGCCAATATCGCGGTAGCAATCAGCCCCAGCATTTT.

This clonotype was seen more than once but under ten times. This could be a read error, since a much larger clone is one nucleotide away. This rearrangement joins TRBV28 to TRBJ2-1; TRBD2 agrees at 11 bases. CDR1 MDHEN and CDR2 SYDVKM come from the germline V gene. The CDR3 spans 18 residues. The junction had 14 bases not matched to a gene; V was cut back by 6 bases and J by 4 bases. CDR3 in DNA: TGTGCCAGCAGACCCGAGGGACTAGCGGAGGGGCTATACAATGAGCAGTTCTTC. Translation gives CASRPEGLAEGLYNEQFF.

The chain recombines TRBV4-2 with TRBJ1-4, with D possibly matching TRBD1 (6 bases). CDR1 is LGHNA and CDR2 is YNFKEQ in the germline V gene. Deletions cut 4 bases from V and 12 bases from J, with 24 bases between. The CDR3 sequence is 16 residues long. CDR3 DNA sequence: TGTGCCAGCAGCCCCCGACCCGGGGGGGGCCCTTGGGAACTGTTTTTT. Translation: CASSPRPGGGPWELFF.

This clonotype is deemed medium-sized. The chain uses TRBV4-3 and TRBJ2-7, with 8 bases aligning to TRBD1. V was pared by 5 bases and J by 1 base, with 7 bases of the junction left unmatched. This CDR3 has 15 residues. The germline V gene encodes CDR1 LGHNA and CDR2 YSLEER. CDR3 amino acids: CASSKGQGLSYEQYF. The CDR3 region has the DNA TGCGCCAGCAGCAAAGGACAGGGACTTTCCTACGAGCAGTACTTC.

Sample share makes this clonotype large. The chain has TRBV12-3 or TRBV12-4 and TRBJ2-4, with 8 bases lining up with TRBD1. CDR3 length: 15 amino acids. The junction had 13 bases not matched to a gene; V was cut back by 6 bases and J by 9 bases. The CDR3 protein is CASSRTPGGLVIQYF. The CDR3 DNA is TGTGCCAGCAGCCGTACTCCAGGGGGCCTTGTCATTCAGTACTTC.

As for this clonotype: This may arise from a read error, as a much more abundant clone is one base away. This is likely a read error, given that the CDR3 carries no conserved phenylalanine or tryptophan at its end. This chain connects TRBV27 to TRBJ2-7; the D is unclear. Germline CDR1 reads MNHEY; CDR2 reads SMNVEV (reference sequence). Trimming stripped 5 bases from V and 3 bases from J, with 5 bases between. The length of the CDR3 is 11 residues. CDR3 in DNA: TGTGCCAGCAGTACGGGCTACGAGCAGTACCTC. The encoded protein is CASSTGYEQYL.

This clonotype qualifies as large. The chain is built from TRBV9 and TRBJ2-5, with D unclear. Trimming pared 4 bases from V and 2 bases from J, leaving 12 bases between. This CDR3 region has 14 residues. Germline loops: CDR1 SGDLS, CDR2 YYNGEE. The CDR3 region is CASSPQTGQETQYF. The CDR3 DNA is TGTGCCAGCAGCCCTCAGACCGGACAAGAGACCCAGTACTTC. The full variable domain, completed using reference TRBV9 and TRBJ2-5, is DSGVTQTPKHLITATGQRVTLRCSPRSGDLSVYWYQQSLDQGLQFLIQYYNGEERAKGNILERFSAQQFPDLHSELNLSSLELGDSALYFCASSPQTGQETQYFGPGTRLLVL.

This clonotype turned up a few times. The chain employs TRBV28 and TRBJ1-1; D uncertain. The V gene lost 2 bases and the J gene lost 7 bases, with 11 bases spanning the gap. The CDR3 has 13 residues. Germline values: CDR1 MDHEN, CDR2 SYDVKM. CDR3 protein: CASSLRAGLEAFF. As DNA, the CDR3 is TGTGCCAGCAGTTTACGTGCCGGCCTTGAAGCTTTCTTT.

This clonotype occurred once. The chain combines TRBV19 with TRBJ1-1; 10 nucleotides agree with TRBD1. V lost 5 bases, J lost 5 bases, and 11 bases stayed unmatched. The CDR3 length is 16 residues. Per germline, CDR1 LNHDA and CDR2 SQIVND (reference sequence). This CDR3 reads CASSSPGQGIGTEAFF. The CDR3 bases are TGTGCCAGTAGTTCTCCGGGACAGGGGATTGGGACTGAAGCTTTCTTT. The variable domain in full, with the rest retrieved from reference TRBV19 and TRBJ1-1, is DGGITQSPKYLFRKEGQNVTLSCEQNLNHDAMYWYRQDPGQGLRLIYYSQIVNDFQKGDIAEGYSVSREKKESFPLTVTSAQKNPTAFYLCASSSPGQGIGTEAFFGQGTRLTVV.

By proportion, this clonotype is large. The chain links TRBV27 to TRBJ1-1; D is perhaps TRBD1 (5 bases). The germline V and J ends were trimmed by 3 bases and 0 bases, with 8 bases remaining between them. Germline CDR1 reads MNHEY; CDR2 reads SMNVEV (reference sequence). The CDR3 is made up of 14 amino acids. DNA for the CDR3: TGTGCCAGCAGTTTCAGGGCCCTGAACACTGAAGCTTTCTTT. It codes for CASSFRALNTEAFF.

Within the sample, this clonotype is large. The chain carries TRBV20-1 and TRBJ2-3; D unresolved. V was clipped by 6 bases and J by 6 bases, with 13 bases between them. Germline V CDR1 and CDR2: DFQATT, SNEGSKA (reference sequence). The CDR3 covers 12 residues. As DNA, the CDR3 is TGCAGTGCGCCCGGCCCCCTCGATACGCAGTATTTT. Its translation is CSAPGPLDTQYF.